This TCR beta chain was retrieved from a study of CD8+ T cells in alopecia areata. General study points: While tofacitinib was given, many expanded lesional clones persisted in scalp and blood. Scalp data also include sequences from resident alphabeta T cells of normal skin.

As for treatment: oral pan-JAK inhibitor, 5-10 mg twice daily. V lost 8 bases and J lost 4, with 18 bases in between. CDR1 MNHEY and CDR2 SMNVEV come from the germline V gene (reference sequence). This CDR3 comprises 14 residues. Extracted RNA was reverse transcribed, and the resulting cDNA served as sequencing template. Clones were read by immunoSEQ multiplex PCR, and TCRdb kept only the in-frame ones, dropping some. This sample has about 150,000 clones; nearly 55% occur once, and the top ten carry 15%. As concerns this clone: Its antigen is unknown.

This receptor was obtained from a human donor with alopecia areata. J is TRBJ2-7 and V is TRBV27; the D gene is possibly TRBD1 (6 bases). The sample here was CD8+ T cells sorted from blood, taken at week 4, from a patient treated with tofacitinib. The CDR3 nucleotides are TGTGCCAGCGGAAAAGGACAGATCCAATACGAGCAGTACTTC. Protein product: CASGKGQIQYEQYF.